This passage covers 32 T cell receptor beta chains from one sample sequenced in a study of tumor-infiltrating lymphocytes in primary liver carcinoma. A constant-region primer served to make TCR beta cDNA from roughly 460 ng total RNA. Three rounds of nested multiplex PCR with slightly modified ARM-PCR produced TCR beta libraries. The opening two PCR rounds, around 11 cycles each, paired TRBV1-TRBV30 forward primers with a C-beta reverse primer. TCRdb independently ran MiXCR on the multiplex PCR reads; one entry per CDR3 protein. The sample gives about 180,000 distinct CDR3 sequences, approximately 60% of which show up once; approximately 70% is in the top ten. Germline DNA was extracted too, while blood RNA derived from unsorted whole blood. Sequences were obtained from peripheral blood. The origin of the receptors is a man aged 40-50 years with primary liver carcinoma and hepatitis B virus infection.

The chain has TRBV4-1 and TRBJ2-7, with D possibly TRBD2 on 6 matching bases. V was cut by 1 base and J by 2 bases, with 21 bases left in between. The germline CDR1 and CDR2 sequences are MGHRA and YSYEKL. The CDR3 is 18 residues long. CDR3 nucleotides: TGCGCCAGCAGCCAAGGAGTGAGCGGCGGGACGGTGACCTACGAGCAGTACTTC. Protein product: CASSQGVSGGTVTYEQYF.

This clonotype has only a few counts. The chain uses TRBV29-1 and TRBJ2-2, with D uncertain. Germline loops: CDR1 SQVTM, CDR2 ANQGSEA. V lost 4 bases, J lost 6 bases, and 12 bases lay in between. This CDR3 region has 13 residues. The DNA of the CDR3 is TGCAGCGTTGTACTCTTTGGCGCCGGGGAGCTGTTTTTT. Translation gives CSVVLFGAGELFF.

The V call is TRBV7-8, the J call TRBJ2-1; the D call may be TRBD1 or TRBD2 (6 bases each). Looked up from germline, CDR1 is SGHVS and CDR2 is FQNEAQ. Trimming removed 7 bases from V and 5 bases from J, with 18 bases in between. CDR3 length: 15 residues. The CDR3 DNA reads as TGTGCCAGCACCCTCGGGGGCGGGCCCCACAATGAGCAGTTCTTC. It is translated as CASTLGGGPHNEQFF.

Here the CDR3 DNA reads TGTGCCATCAGTGATTTCACAGAGGATTATGGCTACACCTTC. It yields the protein CAISDFTEDYGYTF. The V and J genes are TRBV10-3 and TRBJ1-2; unclear D gene. V lost 3 bases and J lost 5, with 13 bases in between. The CDR3 consists of 14 residues. Germline-derived CDR1 and CDR2 are ENHRY and SYGVKD.

About this clonotype: The germline gene is not matched at one end of the junction; a read error may be the cause. The rearrangement uses TRBV29-1 and TRBJ2-5, with TRBD2 identical over 11 bases. Germline V gene lookup returns CDR1 SQVTM and CDR2 ANQGSEA. The CDR3 length is 13 residues. The CDR3 sequence is CSVETSGTETEYF. The CDR3 DNA is TGCAGCGTCGAGACTAGCGGGACCGAGACCGAGTACTTC.

A note on this clonotype: The CDR3 end shows no conserved phenylalanine or tryptophan, and so a read error is likely. The V call is TRBV11-2, the J call TRBJ2-3; D possibly corresponds to TRBD2 (6 bases). Germline CDR1 SGHAT, CDR2 FQNNGV. The V end lost 5 bases, the J end lost 4 bases, and 13 bases lay between the germline ends. The CDR3 is 14 amino acids. The CDR3 DNA reads TGTGCCAGCAGCCCACAGACTAGATCAGATACGCAGTATTTG. This encodes CASSPQTRSDTQYL.

With regard to this clonotype: A junction end diverges from the germline sequence, so it may reflect a read error. V is TRBV11-2 and J is TRBJ2-7; D gene ambiguous. This CDR3 region has 13 residues. Germline CDR1 SGHAT, CDR2 FQNNGV. The chain's CDR3 is CVSSLGLSYEQYF. The CDR3 DNA follows: TGTGTCAGCAGCTTAGGGCTCTCCTATGAGCAGTACTTC.

The sample holds a few counts of this clonotype. The chain joins TRBV5-1 to TRBJ2-5; 13 positions match TRBD2. Per the germline V gene, CDR1 is SGHRS and CDR2 is YFSETQ. This CDR3 is 15 amino acids long. With V trimmed by 4 bases and J by 5 bases, 5 bases remained unmatched. CDR3 sequence (DNA): TGCGCCAGCAGCGCAGGGACTAGCGGGACGGAGACCCAGTACTTC. This sequence encodes CASSAGTSGTETQYF.

This clonotype was picked up one time. The rearrangement joins TRBV4-2 to TRBJ2-5; D remains unclear. The germline V and J ends were trimmed by 2 bases and 14 bases, with 15 bases remaining between them. The germline CDR1 and CDR2 sequences are LGHNA and YNFKEQ. The CDR3 loop spans 12 amino acids. CDR3 amino acids: CASSQPQETHYF. For the CDR3, the DNA is TGTGCCAGCAGCCAACCACAAGAGACTCACTACTTC.

With respect to this clonotype: A read error may produce the germline difference seen at one junction end. The CDR3 nucleotides are TGTGTCAGCAGTTTAGCCGGGACAGGGGGATTCAATGAGCAGTTCTTC. Protein sequence: CVSSLAGTGGFNEQFF. V is TRBV11-1 and J is TRBJ2-1; 11 bases map to TRBD1. This CDR3 is 16 amino acids long. Germline V CDR1 and CDR2: SGHAT, FQDESV (reference sequence).

The table lists this clonotype with a count of one. The final CDR3 position lacks the conserved phenylalanine or tryptophan, pointing to a likely read error. The chain combines TRBV29-1 with TRBJ2-3; perhaps TRBD2 as D (6 bases). CDR3 length: 15 residues. The germline V gene encodes CDR1 SQVTM and CDR2 ANQGSEA. The V end lost 3 bases, the J end lost 2 bases, and 15 bases lay between the germline ends. The CDR3 sequence: CSVEGGAGITDTQYY. CDR3 DNA: TGCAGCGTTGAGGGCGGGGCCGGCATCACAGATACGCAGTATTAT.

Points on this clonotype: A read error may be the cause here, since a much bigger clone is one base away. The chain carries TRBV11-2 and TRBJ2-5; TRBD2 agrees at 7 bases. Losses at the gene ends were 6 bases for V and 5 bases for J; bases not matched to a gene: 21. CDR1 and CDR2 from the germline V gene are SGHAT and FQNNGV. The CDR3 is made up of 18 amino acids. The CDR3 DNA follows: TGTGCCAGCAGTGAAATTAGGGGAGTGGGAGGGCCTCGGGAGACCCAGTACTTC. Encoded protein: CASSEIRGVGGPRETQYF.

This clonotype was detected a few times. V and J are TRBV5-1 and TRBJ2-1; 9 bases agree with TRBD2. Trimming removed 6 bases from V and 2 bases from J; junction bases left unmatched: 6. There are 15 residues in the CDR3. Germline CDR1 reads SGHRS; CDR2 reads YFSETQ. The CDR3 DNA is TGCGCCAGCACGCGGGAGGGACAGACCTACAATGAGCAGTTCTTC. Translated: CASTREGQTYNEQFF.

V and J are TRBV6-2 or TRBV6-3 and TRBJ2-1; possibly TRBD2 for D (6 bases). Germline CDR1 is MNHEY and CDR2 is SVGEGT. Trimming removed 4 bases at V and 7 bases at J, with 14 bases between. This CDR3 has 14 residues. The CDR3 sequence: CASSSPSEKNEQFF. CDR3 bases: TGTGCCAGCAGTTCCCCTAGCGAGAAAAATGAGCAGTTCTTC.

Remarks on this clonotype: The conserved closing phenylalanine or tryptophan is absent in this CDR3, likely reflecting a read error. This chain joins TRBV11-2 and TRBJ1-1; the D gene is possibly TRBD1 (6 bases). CDR3 length equals 17 residues. Germline V gene sequence: CDR1 SGHAT, CDR2 FQNNGV. CDR3 sequence (DNA): TGTGCTAGCAGCTTAGCCAGGGGCCGCCTTATGAACACTGAAGCTTTCTTA. Translation gives CASSLARGRLMNTEAFL.

A remark on this clonotype: A much larger clone lies one base from this, so it may be a read error. The gene calls are TRBV6-5 and TRBJ2-1; 7 nucleotides match TRBD2. Germline CDR1 is MNHEY and CDR2 is SVGAGI. Trimming cost V 2 bases and J 10 bases; bases outside gene matches: 8. This CDR3 is 14 amino acids long. CDR3 coding DNA: TGTGCCAGCAGTTACACCGGGACTAACAGGGAGCAGTTCTTC. This codes for CASSYTGTNREQFF.

The chain couples TRBV6-6 to TRBJ2-1; 9 nucleotides match TRBD1. Germline assignment: CDR1 MNHNY and CDR2 SVGAGI (reference sequence). V lost 11 bases to trimming and J lost 12 bases; unmatched junction nucleotides: 14. The CDR3 covers 13 residues. Here the CDR3 DNA reads TGTGCCGGCTCGCCGGGACAGGGAAGGGGGCAGTTCTTC. It codes for CAGSPGQGRGQFF.

V is TRBV7-9 and J is TRBJ1-4; tentative D call: TRBD1 (6 bases). Germline-derived CDR1 and CDR2 are SEHNR and FQNEAQ (reference sequence). The CDR3 totals 14 residues. With 5 bases removed from V and 4 bases from J, the gap between germline ends came to 11 bases. CDR3 amino acids: CASSQDRVNEKLFF. CDR3 DNA: TGTGCCAGCAGCCAGGACAGAGTTAATGAAAAACTGTTTTTT.

A remark on this clonotype: The junction departs from germline at one end; a sequencing error may be responsible. Written as DNA, the CDR3 is TGTGCTAGCAGCTCTAGCACTAGCGGGATTAGCACAGATACGCAGTATTTT. Protein product: CASSSSTSGISTDTQYF. The V call is TRBV11-2, the J call TRBJ2-3, with TRBD2 matching over 10 bases. Germline CDR1 SGHAT, CDR2 FQNNGV. This CDR3 has 17 amino acids.

The chain couples TRBV7-9 to TRBJ1-2; D is perhaps TRBD1 (5 bases). Looked up from germline, CDR1 is SEHNR and CDR2 is FQNEAQ (reference sequence). The V end was cut by 4 bases, the J end by 4 bases, with 13 bases between. This CDR3 is 14 amino acids long. The CDR3 spells CASSSDTLSYGYTF. In nucleotides, the CDR3 is TGTGCCAGCAGCTCGGACACCCTTTCCTATGGCTACACCTTC.

The rearrangement links TRBV4-1 to TRBJ1-2; no clear D. V gave up 0 bases and J gave up 0 bases, with 17 bases separating them. This CDR3 has 18 amino acids. CDR1 MGHRA and CDR2 YSYEKL come from the germline V gene. CDR3 sequence (DNA): TGCGCCAGCAGCCAAGATTGGATCCGGGTCACCACTAACTATGGCTACACCTTC. This gives the protein CASSQDWIRVTTNYGYTF.

As regards this clonotype: The junction does not match germline at one end; this may be a read error. V usage is TRBV13 and J usage is TRBJ2-5, with D unclear. This CDR3 has 13 amino acids. Per germline, CDR1 PRHDT and CDR2 FYEKMQ (reference sequence). The CDR3 reads CASSLGQIEAQYF. For the CDR3, the DNA is TGTGCCAGCAGCTTAGGACAGATAGAGGCCCAGTACTTC.

The V call is TRBV4-1, the J call TRBJ2-4; 8 nucleotides agree with TRBD2. Germline trimming cut 0 bases from V and 1 base from J; bases unmatched to any gene: 5. Germline V CDR1 and CDR2: MGHRA, YSYEKL. The CDR3 covers 17 residues. CDR3 in DNA: TGCGCCAGCAGCCAAGATAGGACTAGCTACGCCAAAAACATTCAGTACTTC. Translating it yields CASSQDRTSYAKNIQYF.

As for this clonotype: One end of the junction does not line up with germline, which may come from a read error. V usage is TRBV24-1 and J usage is TRBJ2-1; 11 positions match TRBD2. Per germline, CDR1 KGHDR and CDR2 SFDVKD. The CDR3 covers 14 residues. The chain's CDR3 is CATSDRTSGPEQLF. CDR3 in DNA: TGTGCCACCAGTGATAGGACTAGCGGGCCCGAGCAGCTCTTC.

This clonotype appeared a few times. The V gene is TRBV5-4, the J gene TRBJ2-3, with 10 nucleotides matching TRBD1. Germline values: CDR1 SGHNT, CDR2 YYREEE (reference sequence). With 4 bases clipped from V and 6 bases from J, the junction kept 5 bases outside the gene matches. The CDR3 has 14 amino acids. The CDR3 region has the DNA TGTGCCAGCAGCCCTGAGACAGGGGGCGATACGCAGTATTTT. This gives the protein CASSPETGGDTQYF.

This sequence joins TRBV30 and TRBJ2-5, with D tentatively TRBD2 (6 bases). The CDR3 is 12 residues long. Trimming stripped 4 bases from V and 5 bases from J, with 11 bases between. CDR1 is GTSNPN and CDR2 is SVGIG in the germline V gene (reference sequence). This chain's CDR3 is CAWIGGGETQYF. For the CDR3, the DNA is TGTGCCTGGATCGGGGGTGGCGAGACCCAGTACTTC.

The chain has TRBV10-3 and TRBJ2-3; a possible D gene is TRBD2 (5 bases). The CDR3 is 13 amino acids. Germline V lookup: CDR1 ENHRY, CDR2 SYGVKD. V lost 7 bases, J lost 2 bases, and 10 bases lay in between. The DNA for the CDR3 is TGTGCCATCAAACTAGAACCCACAGATACGCAGTATTTT. This encodes CAIKLEPTDTQYF.

The chain carries TRBV11-2 and TRBJ2-1; tentative D call: TRBD2 (6 bases). In germline, CDR1 is SGHAT, CDR2 FQNNGV. The V and J ends lost 3 bases and 4 bases respectively, with 13 bases between them. The CDR3 consists of 15 residues. DNA of the CDR3: TGTGCCAGCAGCTTCCCTAGCGTGGGATACAATGAGCAGTTCTTC. Translated: CASSFPSVGYNEQFF.

In regard to this clonotype: One end of the junction varies from germline; a read error may be responsible. The chain combines TRBV5-4 with TRBJ1-1, with D possibly matching TRBD1 (5 bases). CDR3 length: 15 amino acids. CDR1 and CDR2 (germline): SGHNT, YYREEE (reference sequence). The CDR3 DNA follows: TGTGCAAGCAGCTCCGTTTGGGGCAGCGACACTGGAGCTTTCTTT. Its protein is CASSSVWGSDTGAFF.

There are many counts of this clonotype. The chain recombines TRBV29-1 with TRBJ2-5; D possibly corresponds to TRBD2 (6 bases). Trimming shortened V by 7 bases and J by 4 bases, and 10 bases separated the two germline ends. Germline loops: CDR1 SQVTM, CDR2 ANQGSEA. This CDR3 contains 11 residues. CDR3 sequence (DNA): TGCAGCGGTGGGGGGAGAGAGACCCAGTACTTC. Translated: CSGGGRETQYF.

Points on this clonotype: Without the conserved terminal phenylalanine or tryptophan, this CDR3 likely stems from a read error. This chain uses TRBV11-2 with TRBJ2-7; D assignment may be TRBD1 or TRBD2 (5 bases each). Between the trimmed V and J ends, which lost 4 bases and 4 bases, there was a span of 14 bases. CDR1 SGHAT and CDR2 FQNNGV come from the germline V gene. CDR3 length equals 14 residues. The CDR3 here is CASSSRQREYEQYI. In DNA form, the CDR3 reads TGTGCCAGCAGCTCGAGACAGAGGGAGTACGAGCAGTACATC.

This clonotype was counted many times. CDR3 sequence: CATGGSYEQYF. Written as DNA, the CDR3 is TGTGCCACGGGAGGGTCCTACGAGCAGTACTTC. The V gene is TRBV10-3, the J gene TRBJ2-7; 8 bases are shared with TRBD2. With 10 bases clipped from V and 1 base from J, the junction kept 0 bases outside the gene matches. CDR1 and CDR2 from the germline V gene are ENHRY and SYGVKD. The CDR3 is made up of 11 amino acids.